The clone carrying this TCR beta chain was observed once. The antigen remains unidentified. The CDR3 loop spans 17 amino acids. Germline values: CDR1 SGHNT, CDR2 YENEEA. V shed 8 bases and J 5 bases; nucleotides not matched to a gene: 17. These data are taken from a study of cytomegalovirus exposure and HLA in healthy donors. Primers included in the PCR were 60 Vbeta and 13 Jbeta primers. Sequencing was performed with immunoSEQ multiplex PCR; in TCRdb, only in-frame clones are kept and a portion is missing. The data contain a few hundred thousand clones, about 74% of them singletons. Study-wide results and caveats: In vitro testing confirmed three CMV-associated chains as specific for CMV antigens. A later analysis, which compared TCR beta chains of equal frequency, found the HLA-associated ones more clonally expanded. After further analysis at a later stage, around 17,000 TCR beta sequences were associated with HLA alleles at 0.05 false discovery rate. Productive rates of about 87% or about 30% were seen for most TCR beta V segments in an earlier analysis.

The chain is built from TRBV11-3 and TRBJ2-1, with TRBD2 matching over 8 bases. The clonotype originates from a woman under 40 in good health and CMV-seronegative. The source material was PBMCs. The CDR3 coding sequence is TGTGCCAGCGGCCCGGCTAGCGGAGCGGGGGCTAACAATGAGCAGTTCTTC. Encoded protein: CASGPASGAGANNEQFF. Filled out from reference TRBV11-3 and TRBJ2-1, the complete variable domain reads EAGVVQSPRYKIIEKKQPVAFWCNPISGHNTLYWYLQNLGQGPELLIRYENEEAVDDSQLPKDRFSAERLKGVDSTLKIQPAELGDSAVYLCASGPASGAGANNEQFFGPGTRLTVL.